The rows below give T cell receptor beta chains drawn from one sample of a study of graft-versus-host responses after intestinal transplantation. These receptors are not linked to any known antigen. Assay: immunoSEQ multiplex PCR; the TCRdb copy retains only in-frame clones and omits some. The table lists about 64,000 clones, roughly 90% of them singletons. The starting material was unstimulated CD8+ T cells sorted from spleen or lymph node cells, obtained before transplant. The origin of the receptors is a human donor who was the organ donor for an intestinal transplant. Each CDR3 is given with its conserved first and last residue. The D gene is left open where the match is weak. The listing skips clone size in some rows; elsewhere it reads once, few, many or a size class.

V	size	J	D	DNA	CDR3
TRBV28	NA	TRBJ2-3	TRBD2	TGTGCCAGCAGACTAGCGCTAGTTACAGATACGCAGTATTTT	CASRLALVTDTQYF
TRBV7-9	NA	TRBJ2-7	NA	TGTGCCAGCAGCCTCAGGGGTATCGACGAGCAGTACTTC	CASSLRGIDEQYF
TRBV28	NA	TRBJ2-5	NA	TGTGCCAGCAGTTTATCTCCCTATACGACCCAGTACTTC	CASSLSPYTTQYF
TRBV9	NA	TRBJ1-5	NA	TGTGCCAGCAGCGCGGGGGGGGGAAGCAATCAGCCCCAGCATTTT	CASSAGGGSNQPQHF
TRBV11-2	few	TRBJ2-7	NA	TGTGCCAGCAGCTTAGGGACTTGGGGCGAGCAGTACTTC	CASSLGTWGEQYF
TRBV4-3	NA	TRBJ2-4	NA	TGCGCCAGCAGCCCCAAGGAAAGCAGGGCCTATCATCTAGGGGGAAACATTCAGTACTTC	CASSPKESRAYHLGGNIQYF
TRBV19	NA	TRBJ1-5	TRBD1	TGTGCCAGTAGTATGCCACCGGGACAGCGACTTAGCAATCAGCCCCAGCATTTT	CASSMPPGQRLSNQPQHF
TRBV4-2	NA	TRBJ1-1	TRBD1	TGTGCCAGCAGCCAAGATGCGACTTTCCAGGGGGCTGAAGCTTTCTTT	CASSQDATFQGAEAFF
TRBV6-1	NA	TRBJ2-1	TRBD2	TGTGCCAGCAGTGCACTAGCGGGAGGTTACAATGAGCAGTTCTTC	CASSALAGGYNEQFF
TRBV10-3	NA	TRBJ2-5	NA	TGTGCCACGAGTGGAGGGACAGAAAAAGAGACCCAGTACTTC	CATSGGTEKETQYF
TRBV28	NA	TRBJ2-2	TRBD2	TGTGCCAGCAGTTTATGGAGACTAGCGGGCCTCTTCACCGGGGAGCTGTTTTTT	CASSLWRLAGLFTGELFF
TRBV2	NA	TRBJ2-7	NA	TGTGCCAGCAGCCCCGGGACAACGTACGAGCAGTACTTC	CASSPGTTYEQYF
TRBV7-9	NA	TRBJ1-1	NA	TGTGCCAGCAGCTTAGTCGAGGCTAGCATGAACACTGAAGCTTTCTTT	CASSLVEASMNTEAFF
TRBV18	NA	TRBJ2-5	TRBD2	TGTGCCAGCTCTCTCGGACAGCTATCCTCCGGACTAGCGGTTTGGGAGACCCAGTACTTC	CASSLGQLSSGLAVWETQYF
TRBV5-4	few	TRBJ2-1	TRBD2	TGTGCCAGCAGCTTGCGACTAGCGGGCCTTAGTGACAGTGAGCAGTTCTTC	CASSLRLAGLSDSEQFF
TRBV28	NA	TRBJ2-3	TRBD1	TGTGCCAGCAGTTTTACCCCCGGGACAGGGGGTGATACGCAGTATTTT	CASSFTPGTGGDTQYF
TRBV27	medium-sized	TRBJ2-7	NA	TGTGCCAGCAGTCCTCAAGGGGCAGGGACTTACGAGCAGTACTTC	CASSPQGAGTYEQYF
TRBV27	NA	TRBJ2-7	NA	TGTGCCAGCAGGAGCACTTTCCCCTACGAGCAGTACTTC	CASRSTFPYEQYF
TRBV2	NA	TRBJ2-5	TRBD1	TGTGCCAGCAGTTCGGACAGGGGGCTTGAAGAGACCCAGTACTTC	CASSSDRGLEETQYF
TRBV2	NA	TRBJ2-7	NA	TGTGCCAGCAGCGTCCTTTTCCGGAGGGGGGGTTACGAGCAGTACTTC	CASSVLFRRGGYEQYF
TRBV19	NA	TRBJ2-7	NA	TGTGCCAGAAGCTCCCACTACGAGCAGTACTTC	CARSSHYEQYF
TRBV7-6	NA	TRBJ2-1	NA	TGTGCCAGCAGCTTATCAAAATCCTACAATGAGCAGTTCTTC	CASSLSKSYNEQFF
TRBV9	NA	TRBJ1-1	TRBD1	TGTGCCAGCAGCGAGGGGACAGGGAAAGGTGGAGGCACTGAAGCTTTCTTT	CASSEGTGKGGGTEAFF
TRBV9	once	TRBJ1-2	NA	TGTGCCAGCAGCGTAGCCAGGGACATGGTAATCGGCTACACCTTC	CASSVARDMVIGYTF
TRBV7-9	NA	TRBJ1-2	NA	TGTGCCAGCAGCTTAGTGGGCAGCTACGACTATGGCTACACCTTC	CASSLVGSYDYGYTF
TRBV28	NA	TRBJ2-7	NA	TGTGCCAGCAGTTTGCGGCCGGCGGAGTCCTACGAGCAGTACTTC	CASSLRPAESYEQYF
TRBV7-8	NA	TRBJ1-1	NA	TGTGCCAGCAGTGGCGGAGGGGTTTTTACTGAAGCTTTCTTT	CASSGGGVFTEAFF
TRBV5-6	NA	TRBJ1-3	TRBD1	TGTGCCAGCAGCTTAGGGACAGGCCTCTCTGGAAACACCATATATTTT	CASSLGTGLSGNTIYF
TRBV7-2	NA	TRBJ1-2	TRBD1	TGTGCCAGCAGCTTAGTGACAGGGTTCTATGGCTACACCTTC	CASSLVTGFYGYTF
TRBV9	NA	TRBJ1-2	NA	TGTGCCAGCAGCGTAAGGGAGGAAGGAGAAAACTATGGCTACACCTTC	CASSVREEGENYGYTF
TRBV4-2	few	TRBJ2-1	TRBD2	TGTGCCAGCAGCCAAGATGGGACTAGCGGCTACAATGAGCAGTTCTTC	CASSQDGTSGYNEQFF
TRBV7-9	NA	TRBJ2-3	NA	TGTGCCAGCAGCTTATCCCTGATGGTAGACACAGATACGCAGTATTTT	CASSLSLMVDTDTQYF
TRBV21-1	once	TRBJ2-2	NA	TGTGCCAGCAGCAATGGTAGGGACAGGGGGATCGCCGGGGAGCTGTTTTTT	CASSNGRDRGIAGELFF
TRBV19	NA	TRBJ2-2	NA	TGTGCCAGTAGCCTCGACGGGGGTATGACCGGGGAGCTGTTTTTT	CASSLDGGMTGELFF
TRBV10-3	NA	TRBJ2-1	TRBD2	TGTGCCATCAGTGAGTCCCGGACTAGCGGCTACAATGAGCAGTTCTTC	CAISESRTSGYNEQFF